This TCR beta chain emerged from a study of regulatory T cells in long-lasting Graves disease. Trimming took 6 bases from V and 4 from J; bases not matched to a gene: 3. The CDR3 covers 12 residues. Germline lookup yields CDR1 DFQATT and CDR2 SNEGSKA (reference sequence). Specified time point: newly diagnosed GD, antithyroid drugs for less than 3 months. The TCR library used RNA extracted from PBMCs. Through Arm-PCR of CDR3 regions and iRepertoire HTBI primers, TCR beta libraries were built. Each CDR3 protein is one row after TCRdb ran MiXCR on the multiplex PCR reads. The sample comprises some 340,000 distinct CDR3 sequences, about 12% of which are singletons, and over 15% rests with the top ten. Only a few counts were recorded for this clonotype. These data were also filed under a second study, of T cells in Graves' hyperthyroidism and ophthalmopathy. That report notes: Patients aged 18 to 65 with hyperthyroidism were newly diagnosed, with duration under 2 months. The primer set for the first-round RT-PCR of the TCR CDR3 was HTBI.

The specimen comprised peripheral blood mononuclear cells (PBMCs), sampled at new diagnosis, from a patient treated with antithyroid drugs. J is TRBJ2-3 and V is TRBV20-1; 8 bases are a match to TRBD1. The sequence was obtained from a woman between 18 and 29 years old with Graves disease. CDR3: CSAPRGPDTQYF. In DNA, the CDR3 is TGCAGTGCCCCCAGGGGGCCAGATACGCAGTATTTT.